The 23 T cell receptor beta chains below were found in one sample sequenced in a study of CD8 T cells in Susac syndrome. An input of roughly 0.45 to 1 ug of RNA was subjected to reverse transcription using random hexamers. TCRdb passed the immunoSEQ multiplex PCR reads through MiXCR, listing each CDR3 protein once. The sample lists fewer than 350,000 distinct CDR3 sequences, approximately 85% occurring once. Sequencing was carried out using CD8+ T cells from PBMCs. These TCRs come from a human donor with multiple sclerosis.

This clonotype was observed a handful of times. The V and J genes are TRBV6-1 and TRBJ2-7; no firm D call. This CDR3 has 14 amino acids. V lost 5 bases and J 6 bases, leaving 17 bases between the germline ends. From germline, CDR1 is MNHNS and CDR2 SASEGT. This CDR3 reads CASSTASRPLEQYF. The CDR3 DNA is TGTGCCAGCAGTACGGCCTCACGCCCCCTCGAGCAGTACTTC.

The CDR3 region is CSVDPGTTSGEKLFF. Here the CDR3 DNA reads TGCAGCGTTGATCCTGGGACGACCTCGGGGGAAAAACTGTTTTTT. V is TRBV29-1 and J is TRBJ1-4, with D maybe TRBD1 (5 bases). Trimming left V 3 bases short and J 8 bases short, with 19 bases between. The CDR3 totals 15 residues. CDR1 and CDR2 from the germline V gene are SQVTM and ANQGSEA. Supplemented by reference TRBV29-1 and TRBJ1-4, the full variable domain reads SAVISQKPSRDICQRGTSLTIQCQVDSQVTMMFWYRQQPGQSLTLIATANQGSEATYESGFVIDKFPISRPNLTFSTLTVSNMSPEDSSIYLCSVDPGTTSGEKLFFGSGTQLSVL.

This chain uses TRBV29-1 with TRBJ2-1; 8 nucleotides line up with TRBD2. V lost 4 bases and J lost 0; bases outside the gene matches: 8. The CDR3 spans 16 residues. Germline loops: CDR1 SQVTM, CDR2 ANQGSEA. The DNA for the CDR3 is TGCAGCGTTGGCCGGACTAGCCTTTTCTCCTACAATGAGCAGTTCTTC. Translated, it gives CSVGRTSLFSYNEQFF.

The rearrangement links TRBV4-1 to TRBJ1-4, with 7 bases that match TRBD1. V lost 5 bases and J lost 0; bases outside the gene matches: 12. This CDR3 comprises 18 residues. The V gene's germline CDR1 is MGHRA and CDR2 YSYEKL. CDR3 nucleotides: TGCGCCAGCAGCTACATTATCGGACAGGTCTCAACTAATGAAAAACTGTTTTTT. It codes for CASSYIIGQVSTNEKLFF.

This chain joins TRBV30 and TRBJ1-1; TRBD1 is a possible D gene (6 bases). Germline loops: CDR1 GTSNPN, CDR2 SVGIG (reference sequence). CDR3 length: 11 residues. Trimming left V 5 bases short and J 4 bases short, with 8 bases between. CDR3 residues: CAWGQFTEAFF. The DNA of the CDR3 is TGTGCCTGGGGACAGTTCACTGAAGCTTTCTTT.

The gene calls are TRBV20-1 and TRBJ2-3; D not resolved. The CDR3 runs 16 residues. The germline V gene encodes CDR1 DFQATT and CDR2 SNEGSKA (reference sequence). Between the trimmed V and J ends, which lost 0 bases and 4 bases, there was a span of 17 bases. The CDR3 spells CSARDLEHLLADTQYF. For the CDR3, the DNA is TGCAGTGCTAGAGATCTGGAGCACCTGCTTGCAGATACGCAGTATTTT.

The chain joins TRBV11-2 to TRBJ2-2, with a weak D call TRBD1 (6 bases). The CDR3 runs 17 residues. Trimming cost V 1 base and J 4 bases, with 16 bases left between them. Germline CDR1 reads SGHAT; CDR2 reads FQNNGV. CDR3 sequence reads: CASSLGPTGFVTGELFF. The CDR3 region has the DNA TGTGCCAGCAGCTTAGGGCCGACAGGTTTCGTCACCGGGGAGCTGTTTTTT. Looking up the rest from reference TRBV11-2 and TRBJ2-2 gives the full variable domain: EAGVAQSPRYKIIEKRQSVAFWCNPISGHATLYWYQQILGQGPKLLIQFQNNGVVDDSQLPKDRFSAERLKGVDSTLKIQPAKLEDSAVYLCASSLGPTGFVTGELFFGEGSRLTVL.

This sequence joins TRBV27 and TRBJ2-7; 7 bases are a match to TRBD1. J lost 2 bases, V lost 7 bases, and 17 bases had no gene match. The CDR3 sequence is 17 residues long. Germline values: CDR1 MNHEY, CDR2 SMNVEV (reference sequence). The CDR3 bases are TGTGCCAGCACCCTGGTGACAGGGTCAGGGCTCGCCTACGAGCAGTACTTC. It translates to CASTLVTGSGLAYEQYF.

The rearrangement uses TRBV4-3 and TRBJ2-6; D might be TRBD2 (6 bases). In germline, CDR1 is LGHNA, CDR2 YSLEER. Trimming removed 0 bases at V and 0 bases at J, with 15 bases between. The CDR3 spans 19 residues. The CDR3 DNA sequence: TGCGCCAGCAGCCAAGATAGGCGGGGCACTCCCTCTGGGGCCAACGTCCTGACTTTC. Translating gives CASSQDRRGTPSGANVLTF.

The chain uses TRBV9 and TRBJ2-3; D ambiguous. The V end lost 0 bases, the J end lost 0 bases, and 11 bases lay between the germline ends. The CDR3 is 16 residues long. The germline gives CDR1 SGDLS, CDR2 YYNGEE. The CDR3 DNA is TGTGCCAGCAGCGTAGCAGTGAGCGATAGCACAGATACGCAGTATTTT. Amino acid sequence: CASSVAVSDSTDTQYF.

The chain employs TRBV20-1 and TRBJ2-5, with D unclear. The CDR3 totals 12 residues. Germline V CDR1 and CDR2: DFQATT, SNEGSKA (reference sequence). Trimming cost V 1 base and J 4 bases, with 7 bases left between them. In nucleotides, the CDR3 is TGCAGTGCTAGAGCCACCGGAGAGACCCAGTACTTC. Translated: CSARATGETQYF.

The CDR3: CASSSGQVYEQYF. CDR3 bases: TGTGCCAGCAGCTCAGGACAGGTCTACGAGCAGTACTTC. V and J are TRBV27 and TRBJ2-7; 7 bases fit TRBD1. Germline trimming cut 6 bases from V and 3 bases from J; bases unmatched to any gene: 5. Germline lookup yields CDR1 MNHEY and CDR2 SMNVEV (reference sequence). This CDR3 spans 13 amino acids.

The chain couples TRBV11-2 to TRBJ2-3; TRBD2 aligns across 10 bases. V dropped 1 base and J dropped 6; count of bases not matched to a gene: 7. CDR3 size: 16 residues. In germline, CDR1 is SGHAT, CDR2 FQNNGV. CDR3 residues: CASSLGASAGGDTQYF. For the CDR3, the DNA is TGTGCCAGCAGCTTAGGGGCGTCAGCGGGAGGGGATACGCAGTATTTT.

This clonotype appeared a few times. The chain carries TRBV14 and TRBJ2-7, with D possibly matching TRBD2 (6 bases). The CDR3 totals 16 residues. V was cut by 1 base and J by 2 bases, with 15 bases left in between. Germline V CDR1 and CDR2: SGHDN, FVKESK. DNA of the CDR3: TGTGCCAGCAGCCAAGTCTCGGCGGGAACCCCCTACGAGCAGTACTTC. This sequence encodes CASSQVSAGTPYEQYF.

The rearrangement links TRBV27 to TRBJ2-1; 11 positions agree with TRBD2. Losses at the gene ends were 2 bases for V and 8 bases for J; bases not matched to a gene: 2. The V gene's germline CDR1 is MNHEY and CDR2 SMNVEV (reference sequence). The CDR3 covers 14 residues. The DNA of the CDR3 is TGTGCCAGCAGTTTAATAGCGGGAGGGCATGAGCAGTTCTTC. Translating gives CASSLIAGGHEQFF.

This rearrangement joins TRBV9 to TRBJ1-4; D unclear. The CDR3 has 16 residues. The V gene lost 3 bases and the J gene lost 3 bases, with 15 bases spanning the gap. From germline, CDR1 is SGDLS and CDR2 YYNGEE. The CDR3 DNA is TGTGCCAGCAGCGCCCAAGCGGACGGCCCTAATGAAAAACTGTTTTTT. It encodes CASSAQADGPNEKLFF. The entire variable domain, with the rest obtained from reference TRBV9 and TRBJ1-4, is as follows: DSGVTQTPKHLITATGQRVTLRCSPRSGDLSVYWYQQSLDQGLQFLIQYYNGEERAKGNILERFSAQQFPDLHSELNLSSLELGDSALYFCASSAQADGPNEKLFFGSGTQLSVL.

The V call is TRBV6-5, the J call TRBJ2-5; D is unclear. This CDR3 comprises 14 residues. Germline V gene lookup returns CDR1 MNHEY and CDR2 SVGAGI. V lost 6 bases, J lost 4 bases, and 15 bases lay in between. The CDR3 DNA sequence: TGTGCCAGCAGCTTACTATTTAACGGAGAGACCCAGTACTTC. This encodes CASSLLFNGETQYF.

The rearrangement links TRBV12-2 to TRBJ2-1; TRBD2 is the table's D call and was not checked against the DNA. TRBV12-2 is an annotated pseudogene. The CDR3 is made up of 19 amino acids. CDR3: CASRLGGLAGGPVSNEQFF. As DNA, the CDR3 is TGTGCAAGTCGCTTGGGGGGACTAGCGGGAGGGCCGGTCTCCAATGAGCAGTTCTTC.

The rearrangement uses TRBV6-2 or TRBV6-3 and TRBJ2-3; 11 bases are a match to TRBD2. This CDR3 contains 14 residues. With V trimmed by 8 bases and J by 2 bases, 3 bases remained unmatched. Germline V lookup: CDR1 MNHEY, CDR2 SVGEGT. The CDR3 region has the DNA TGTGCCAGCGTGGGACTAGCGGTCACAGATACGCAGTATTTT. This codes for CASVGLAVTDTQYF.

The genes are TRBV4-3 and TRBJ1-1; 8 bases line up with TRBD1. Trimming removed 0 bases from V and 1 base from J; junction bases left unmatched: 10. The germline V gene encodes CDR1 LGHNA and CDR2 YSLEER. The CDR3 consists of 18 residues. DNA for the CDR3: TGCGCCAGCAGCCAAGAGACAGGGGCCCCCCCCCGGAACACTGAAGCTTTCTTT. Its protein product is CASSQETGAPPRNTEAFF.

The genes are TRBV12-3 or TRBV12-4 and TRBJ1-2; the D gene is possibly TRBD1 (6 bases). The CDR3 totals 14 residues. The V gene lost 2 bases and the J gene lost 4 bases, with 11 bases spanning the gap. Here the CDR3 reads CASSLTGTPYGYTF. CDR3 bases: TGTGCCAGCAGTTTAACAGGGACGCCCTATGGCTACACCTTC.

This chain connects TRBV10-3 to TRBJ2-7, with 14 bases identical to TRBD2. Trimming removed 10 bases from V and 2 bases from J; junction bases left unmatched: 7. This CDR3 spans 15 amino acids. Germline V lookup: CDR1 ENHRY, CDR2 SYGVKD. CDR3 sequence: CASEGTSGSTYEQYF. The CDR3 DNA reads as TGTGCCAGTGAAGGGACTAGCGGGAGTACCTACGAGCAGTACTTC.

This rearrangement joins TRBV4-1 to TRBJ2-7; D remains unclear. The V gene lost 1 base and the J gene lost 6 bases, with 13 bases spanning the gap. The CDR3 sequence is 14 residues long. Germline values: CDR1 MGHRA, CDR2 YSYEKL. CDR3 region: CASSQVGPSAEQYF. In DNA, the CDR3 is TGCGCCAGCAGCCAAGTGGGTCCCTCGGCCGAGCAGTACTTC.